This is a list of T cell receptor beta chains from one sample in a study of T cell responses to AZD1222 COVID-19 vaccine. This table comes from immunoSEQ multiplex PCR, and its TCRdb copy is limited to in-frame clones, with some not included. The sample has 120,000 to 150,000 clones; under 95% are singletons. This material consisted of peripheral blood, taken on day 0 of AZD1222 vaccination. The receptors stem from an adult in good health. Both conserved end residues are part of each CDR3. Fields, in order: V gene, D gene, J gene, CDR3 protein. D genes are given only for firm matches.

V: TRBV11-3
D: TRBD2
J: TRBJ2-2
CDR3: CASSSSGWVGSGELFF

V: TRBV30
D: NA
J: TRBJ1-2
CDR3: CAWGFGYTF

V: TRBV7-9
D: NA
J: TRBJ1-2
CDR3: CASSLDFVRGRPSGYTF

V: TRBV27
D: NA
J: TRBJ2-1
CDR3: CAVGPVHNEQFF

V: TRBV3-1/TRBV3-2
D: NA
J: TRBJ2-7
CDR3: CASSQAGYYEQYF

V: TRBV7-9
D: TRBD2
J: TRBJ2-2
CDR3: CASSTPGRGGPPGELFF

V: TRBV7-2
D: TRBD1
J: TRBJ2-7
CDR3: CASSRTGTGNEQYF

V: TRBV5-5
D: NA
J: TRBJ2-7
CDR3: CASSREQSSYEQYF

V: TRBV5-1
D: NA
J: TRBJ1-5
CDR3: CASREESGMSNQPQHF

V: TRBV5-1
D: TRBD1
J: TRBJ1-2
CDR3: CASSPQGGEAYGYTF

V: TRBV7-2
D: NA
J: TRBJ1-4
CDR3: CASSLTPTNEKLFF

V: TRBV27
D: NA
J: TRBJ1-6
CDR3: CASSLSAGSSYNSPLHF

V: TRBV7-2
D: TRBD1
J: TRBJ2-2
CDR3: CASSLALGQGAVTGELFF

V: TRBV7-2
D: TRBD1
J: TRBJ2-7
CDR3: CASSSYSPGQKYEQYF

V: TRBV2
D: TRBD2
J: TRBJ2-5
CDR3: CASGTSGRTEETQYF

V: TRBV6-2/TRBV6-3
D: NA
J: TRBJ2-7
CDR3: CASSYSGLNTSYEQYF

V: TRBV9
D: NA
J: TRBJ2-7
CDR3: CASSVGGGTKNLYEQYF

V: TRBV28
D: NA
J: TRBJ2-7
CDR3: CASSIKGLEQYF

V: TRBV5-6
D: NA
J: TRBJ1-2
CDR3: CASSLAFGIYGYTF

V: TRBV5-4
D: NA
J: TRBJ2-7
CDR3: CASSSGPSVQNYEQYF

V: TRBV2
D: TRBD1
J: TRBJ1-4
CDR3: CASSEQGGFDEKLFF

V: TRBV2
D: NA
J: TRBJ1-2
CDR3: CASSQLPGQGGGYTF

V: TRBV24-1
D: TRBD1
J: TRBJ1-1
CDR3: CATSLQGANTEAFF

V: TRBV7-8
D: NA
J: TRBJ1-1
CDR3: CASSLDSILWSGMNTEAFF

V: TRBV5-1
D: NA
J: TRBJ1-2
CDR3: CASSLTQGRYGYTF

V: TRBV19
D: NA
J: TRBJ1-5
CDR3: CASSPSEQWADQPQHF

V: TRBV19
D: NA
J: TRBJ2-7
CDR3: CASSNNRYEQYF

V: TRBV5-1
D: TRBD1
J: TRBJ1-4
CDR3: CASSAGQGEGEKLFF

V: TRBV10-3
D: NA
J: TRBJ2-5
CDR3: CAITRTHQETQYF

V: TRBV6-5
D: TRBD1
J: TRBJ2-7
CDR3: CASRGTGPYEQYF

V: TRBV27
D: NA
J: TRBJ1-5
CDR3: CASSFNRDQPQHF

V: TRBV7-9
D: NA
J: TRBJ2-5
CDR3: CASSPPPAEETQYF

V: TRBV3-1/TRBV3-2
D: NA
J: TRBJ1-5
CDR3: CASSPSSNQPQHF

V: TRBV15
D: NA
J: TRBJ1-1
CDR3: CATSRQGRVTEAFF

V: TRBV18
D: TRBD2
J: TRBJ2-7
CDR3: CASSPLAGVWEQYF

V: TRBV7-6
D: TRBD2
J: TRBJ2-7
CDR3: CASSPGLAAYEQYF

V: TRBV5-1
D: TRBD2
J: TRBJ2-7
CDR3: CASSSGLAGSRFEQYF

V: TRBV7-6
D: NA
J: TRBJ2-2
CDR3: CASSRGDFSNTGELFF

V: TRBV5-4
D: NA
J: TRBJ2-7
CDR3: CASSLAGAVNEQYF

V: TRBV6-5
D: NA
J: TRBJ1-2
CDR3: CASSYSGWERRGYTF

V: TRBV18
D: NA
J: TRBJ1-1
CDR3: CASSPREEAFF

V: TRBV7-2
D: TRBD1
J: TRBJ2-3
CDR3: CASSSRQGGTDTQYF

V: TRBV3-1/TRBV3-2
D: NA
J: TRBJ2-5
CDR3: CASSQGGETQYF

V: TRBV12-3/TRBV12-4
D: NA
J: TRBJ1-6
CDR3: CASSSPLFGLHF

V: TRBV30
D: NA
J: TRBJ1-2
CDR3: CAWSANWGQQNYGYTF

V: TRBV2
D: NA
J: TRBJ2-5
CDR3: CASRPDYQETQYF

V: TRBV29-1
D: NA
J: TRBJ1-1
CDR3: CSAGRDTEAFF

V: TRBV7-2
D: NA
J: TRBJ2-7
CDR3: CASSLNAGVGEQYF

V: TRBV2
D: NA
J: TRBJ1-1
CDR3: CASSETMGTEAFF

V: TRBV27
D: TRBD1
J: TRBJ1-2
CDR3: CASTPGGRGYGYTF

V: TRBV5-6
D: NA
J: TRBJ1-1
CDR3: CASSFWGAITNTEAFF

V: TRBV11-3
D: TRBD2
J: TRBJ2-3
CDR3: CASSRQAGGLDTQYF

V: TRBV3-1/TRBV3-2
D: NA
J: TRBJ2-2
CDR3: CASSQFGGESNTGELFF